This record covers a single T cell receptor beta chain. The CDR3 covers 17 residues. The trim removed 4 bases at V and 2 bases at J, leaving 13 bases unmatched. Germline V gene sequence: CDR1 LGHDT, CDR2 YNNKEL (reference sequence). The authors' processing: Cell counts per sample came from amplifying reference gene primers. Profiled with immunoSEQ multiplex PCR; TCRdb holds only in-frame clones, not every one. The V and J calls and clone size come from that table; D and trimming were worked out from the DNA. The data show 130,000 or so clones, roughly 86% seen once. The sample comes from a study of blood T cell repertoires in COVID-19. Looking at the study overall: COVID-19 samples collected from the United States, Italy and Spain covered acute and convalescent phases. In each case, the material was cDNA or gDNA derived from T cells, B-cell-depleted T cells, or PBMCs.

This rearrangement joins TRBV3-1 (or the pseudogene TRBV3-2) to TRBJ2-5, with 7 bases matching TRBD1. The receptor's source is a woman aged 55-70 years with acute or convalescent COVID-19. The sample was peripheral blood. The CDR3 DNA is TGTGCCAGCAGCCCCCGCCCCCCGAGGGGGCCGCAAGAGACCCAGTACTTC. Protein sequence: CASSPRPPRGPQETQYF.